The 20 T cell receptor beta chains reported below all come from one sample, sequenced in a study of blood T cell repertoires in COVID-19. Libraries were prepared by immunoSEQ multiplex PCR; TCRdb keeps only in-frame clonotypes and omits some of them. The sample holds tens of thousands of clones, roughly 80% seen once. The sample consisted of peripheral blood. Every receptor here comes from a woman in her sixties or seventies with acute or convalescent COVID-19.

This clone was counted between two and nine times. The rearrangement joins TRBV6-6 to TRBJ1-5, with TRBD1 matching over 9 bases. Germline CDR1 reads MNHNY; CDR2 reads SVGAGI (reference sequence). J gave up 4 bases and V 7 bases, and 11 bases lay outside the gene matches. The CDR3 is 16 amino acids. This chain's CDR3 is CASIAGTGTSNQPQHF. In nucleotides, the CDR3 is TGTGCCAGCATCGCCGGGACAGGGACCTCTAATCAGCCCCAGCATTTT.

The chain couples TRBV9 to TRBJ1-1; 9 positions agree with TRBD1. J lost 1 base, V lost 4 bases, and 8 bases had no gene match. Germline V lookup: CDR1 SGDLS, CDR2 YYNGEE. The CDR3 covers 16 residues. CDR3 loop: CASSRTPGQGNTEAFF. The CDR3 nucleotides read TGTGCCAGCAGCAGAACCCCGGGACAGGGGAACACTGAAGCTTTCTTT. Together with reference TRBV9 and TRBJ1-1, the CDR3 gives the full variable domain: DSGVTQTPKHLITATGQRVTLRCSPRSGDLSVYWYQQSLDQGLQFLIQYYNGEERAKGNILERFSAQQFPDLHSELNLSSLELGDSALYFCASSRTPGQGNTEAFFGQGTRLTVV.

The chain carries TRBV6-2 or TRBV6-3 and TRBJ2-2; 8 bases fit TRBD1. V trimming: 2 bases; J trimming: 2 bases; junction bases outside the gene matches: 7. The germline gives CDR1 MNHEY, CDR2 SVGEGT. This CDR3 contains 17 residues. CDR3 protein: CASSYPRGRSNTGELFF. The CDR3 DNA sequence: TGTGCCAGCAGTTACCCCAGGGGGCGGTCCAACACCGGGGAGCTGTTTTTT.

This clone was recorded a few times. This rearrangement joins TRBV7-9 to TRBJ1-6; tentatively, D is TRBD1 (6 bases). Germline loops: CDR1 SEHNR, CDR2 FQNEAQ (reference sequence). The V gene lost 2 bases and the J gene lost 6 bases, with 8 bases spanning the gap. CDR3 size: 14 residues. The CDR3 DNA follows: TGTGCCAGCAGCTTAACAGGGAGTAATTCACCCCTCCACTTT. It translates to CASSLTGSNSPLHF.

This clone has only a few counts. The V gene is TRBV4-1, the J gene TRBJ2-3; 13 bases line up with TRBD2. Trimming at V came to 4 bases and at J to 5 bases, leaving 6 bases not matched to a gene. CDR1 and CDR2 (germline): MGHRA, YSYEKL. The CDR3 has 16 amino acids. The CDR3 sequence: CASSRTSGGPGDTQYF. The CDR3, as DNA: TGCGCCAGCAGCCGGACTAGCGGGGGCCCAGGAGATACGCAGTATTTT.

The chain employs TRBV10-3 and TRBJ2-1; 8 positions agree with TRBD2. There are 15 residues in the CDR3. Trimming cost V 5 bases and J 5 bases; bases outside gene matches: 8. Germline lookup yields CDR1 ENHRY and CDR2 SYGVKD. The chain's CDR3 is CAISPGLGINNEQFF. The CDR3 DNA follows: TGTGCCATCAGTCCGGGACTAGGAATCAACAATGAGCAGTTCTTC.

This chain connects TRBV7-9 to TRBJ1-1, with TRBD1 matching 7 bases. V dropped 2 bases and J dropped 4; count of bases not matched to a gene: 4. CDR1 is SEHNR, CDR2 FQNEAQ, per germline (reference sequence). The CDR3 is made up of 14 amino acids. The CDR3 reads CASSLNRGTTEAFF. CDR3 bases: TGTGCCAGCAGCTTAAACAGGGGCACCACTGAAGCTTTCTTT.

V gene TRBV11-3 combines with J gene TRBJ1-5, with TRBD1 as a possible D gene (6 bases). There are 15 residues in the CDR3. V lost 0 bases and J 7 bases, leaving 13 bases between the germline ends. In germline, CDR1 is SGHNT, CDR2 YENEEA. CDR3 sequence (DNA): TGTGCCAGCAGCTTAGACCACACAGGGAACCAGCCCCAGCATTTT. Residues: CASSLDHTGNQPQHF. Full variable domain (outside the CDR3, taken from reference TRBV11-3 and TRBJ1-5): EAGVVQSPRYKIIEKKQPVAFWCNPISGHNTLYWYLQNLGQGPELLIRYENEEAVDDSQLPKDRFSAERLKGVDSTLKIQPAELGDSAVYLCASSLDHTGNQPQHFGDGTRLSIL.

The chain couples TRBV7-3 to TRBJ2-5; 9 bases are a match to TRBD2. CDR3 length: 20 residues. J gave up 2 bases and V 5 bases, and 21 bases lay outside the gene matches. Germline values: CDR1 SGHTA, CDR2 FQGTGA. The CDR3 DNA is TGTGCCAGCAGCCCCGGGAGAGCGGGGGGCCCGCCTCTGTCACAAGAGACCCAGTACTTC. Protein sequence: CASSPGRAGGPPLSQETQYF.

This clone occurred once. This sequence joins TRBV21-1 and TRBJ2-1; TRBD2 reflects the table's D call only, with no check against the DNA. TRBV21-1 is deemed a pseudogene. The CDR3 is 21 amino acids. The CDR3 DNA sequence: TGTGCCAGCAGCAAAGTCTTTCGGGGACTAGCGGGGGGGCCTGCCTACAATGAGCAGTTCTTC. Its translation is CASSKVFRGLAGGPAYNEQFF.

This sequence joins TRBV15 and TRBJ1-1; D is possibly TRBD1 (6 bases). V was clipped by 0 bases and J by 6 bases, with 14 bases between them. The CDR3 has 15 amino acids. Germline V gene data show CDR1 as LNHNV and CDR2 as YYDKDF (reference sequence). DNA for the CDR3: TGTGCCACCAGCAGAGACCTCTTAAGGGGGTCTGAAGCTTTCTTT. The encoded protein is CATSRDLLRGSEAFF.

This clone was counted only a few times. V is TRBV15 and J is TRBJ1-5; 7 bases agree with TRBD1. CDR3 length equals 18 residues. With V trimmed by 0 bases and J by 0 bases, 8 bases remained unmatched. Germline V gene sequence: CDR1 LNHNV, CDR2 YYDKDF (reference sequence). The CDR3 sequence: CATSRESNTGDSNQPQHF. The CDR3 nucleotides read TGTGCCACCAGCAGAGAGAGTAACACAGGGGATAGCAATCAGCCCCAGCATTTT.

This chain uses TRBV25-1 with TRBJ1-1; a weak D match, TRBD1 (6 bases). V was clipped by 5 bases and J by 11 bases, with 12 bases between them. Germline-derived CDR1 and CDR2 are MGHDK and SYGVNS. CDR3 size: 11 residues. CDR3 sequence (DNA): TGTGCCAGCAGTACAGGGCTTTCGGCTTTCTTT. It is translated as CASSTGLSAFF.

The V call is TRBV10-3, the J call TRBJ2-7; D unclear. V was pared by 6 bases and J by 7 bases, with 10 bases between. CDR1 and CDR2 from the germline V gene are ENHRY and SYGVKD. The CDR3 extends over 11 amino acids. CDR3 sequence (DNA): TGTGCCATCAGGAACGGTAGTGAGCAGTACTTC. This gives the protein CAIRNGSEQYF.

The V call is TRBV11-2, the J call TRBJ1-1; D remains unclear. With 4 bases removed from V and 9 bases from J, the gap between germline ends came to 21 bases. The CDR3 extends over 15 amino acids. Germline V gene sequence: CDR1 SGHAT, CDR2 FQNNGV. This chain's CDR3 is CASSWRRDQTAKAFF. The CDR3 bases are TGTGCCAGCAGCTGGAGGAGAGACCAGACGGCAAAAGCTTTCTTT.

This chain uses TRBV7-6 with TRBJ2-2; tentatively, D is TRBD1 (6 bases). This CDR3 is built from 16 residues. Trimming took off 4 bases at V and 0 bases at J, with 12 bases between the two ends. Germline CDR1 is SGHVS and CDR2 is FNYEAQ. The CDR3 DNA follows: TGTGCCAGCAGCTCCGGGGACAAAGCGAACACCGGGGAGCTGTTTTTT. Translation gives CASSSGDKANTGELFF.

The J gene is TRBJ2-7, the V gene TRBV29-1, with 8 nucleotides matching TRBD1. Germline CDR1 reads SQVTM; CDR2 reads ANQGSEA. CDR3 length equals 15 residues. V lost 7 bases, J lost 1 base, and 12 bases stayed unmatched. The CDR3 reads CSARTGIAISYEQYF. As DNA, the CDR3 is TGCAGCGCCCGGACAGGGATTGCCATTTCCTACGAGCAGTACTTC.

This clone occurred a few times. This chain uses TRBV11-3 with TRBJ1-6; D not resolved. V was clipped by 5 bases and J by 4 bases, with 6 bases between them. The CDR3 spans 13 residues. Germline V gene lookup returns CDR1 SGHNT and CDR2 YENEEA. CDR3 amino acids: CASSAEYNSPLHF. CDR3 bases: TGTGCCAGCAGCGCGGAATATAATTCACCCCTCCACTTT.

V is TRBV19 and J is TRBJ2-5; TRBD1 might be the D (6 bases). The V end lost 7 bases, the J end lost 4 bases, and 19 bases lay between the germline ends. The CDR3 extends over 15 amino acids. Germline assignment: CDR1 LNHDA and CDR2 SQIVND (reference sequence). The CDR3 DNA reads TGTGCCAGTAAGAGGGGGATGGGGTCTACAGAGACCCAGTACTTC. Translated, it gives CASKRGMGSTETQYF. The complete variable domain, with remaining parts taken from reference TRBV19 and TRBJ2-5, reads DGGITQSPKYLFRKEGQNVTLSCEQNLNHDAMYWYRQDPGQGLRLIYYSQIVNDFQKGDIAEGYSVSREKKESFPLTVTSAQKNPTAFYLCASKRGMGSTETQYFGPGTRLLVL.

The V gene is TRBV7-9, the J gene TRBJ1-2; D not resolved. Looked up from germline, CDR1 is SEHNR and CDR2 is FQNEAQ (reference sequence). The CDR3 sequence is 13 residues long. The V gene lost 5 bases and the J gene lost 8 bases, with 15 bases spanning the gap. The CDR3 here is CASSQTQPGGYTF. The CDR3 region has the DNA TGTGCCAGCAGCCAAACTCAACCCGGGGGCTACACCTTC.